What follows is one T cell receptor (beta chain) and its context. Its cognate antigen is unknown. The CDR3 has 14 residues. The ends were cut back, 0 bases at V and 2 bases at J, with 7 bases in the middle. Germline V gives CDR1 MNHNY, CDR2 SVGAGI (reference sequence). The method was immunoSEQ multiplex PCR; TCRdb's version includes in-frame clones alone and lacks a portion of them. This sample has about 75,000 clones, with approximately 81% found just once. The data are from a study of OX40 agonist ivuxolimab in advanced cancers. As for the study in general: Prior checkpoint blockade (anti-PD-1, anti-PD-L1 or anti-CTLA-4) was permitted; around 37% had it. The study reported partial responses in three patients: one hepatocellular carcinoma, two cutaneous melanoma. The study, taken as a whole, reports: Clonal expansion was seen in CD4+ and CD8+ blood T cells by week 6 at 0.1 to 3.0 mg/kg.

This sequence originates from an adult with an advanced solid tumor such as melanoma, head and neck, liver or kidney cancer. V usage is TRBV6-6 and J usage is TRBJ1-1, with D tentatively TRBD1 (5 bases). Sequences were derived from CD4+ or CD8+ T cells sorted from blood, sampled in a trial of the OX40 agonist ivuxolimab. CDR3 in DNA: TGTGCCAGCAGTTACTCACAGGATAACACTGAAGCTTTCTTT. Translated, it gives CASSYSQDNTEAFF.